Listed below are T cell receptor beta chains from one sample, sequenced in a study of radiation and T cells in renal cell carcinoma. Libraries were prepared by immunoSEQ multiplex PCR; TCRdb keeps only in-frame clonotypes and omits some of them. Of approximately 110,000 clones detected, roughly 80% appear once; the ten largest clones hold about 3%. The sequenced sample was blood, obtained from a patient whose treatment included radiotherapy and nephrectomy. These receptors were taken from an older woman with renal cell carcinoma. Each CDR3 is given with its conserved first and last residue. The D gene is left open where the match is weak. Some rows mark clone size as missing; the rest say once, few, many or name a class of expanded clone.

V gene: TRBV10-2
clone size: -
D gene: -
J gene: TRBJ2-3
CDR3 DNA: TGCGCCAGCAGTGAGTGGCGGACAAGCACAGATACGCAGTATTTT
CDR3 protein: CASSEWRTSTDTQYF

V gene: TRBV9
clone size: few
D gene: TRBD1
J gene: TRBJ1-1
CDR3 DNA: TGTGCCAGCAGCGTAGGGTCAGGGGGAGACACTGAAGCTTTCTTT
CDR3 protein: CASSVGSGGDTEAFF

V gene: TRBV4-1
clone size: -
D gene: -
J gene: TRBJ2-7
CDR3 DNA: TGCGCCAGCAGCCAAGATAGACATACCTACGAGCAGTACTTC
CDR3 protein: CASSQDRHTYEQYF

V gene: TRBV5-6
clone size: -
D gene: -
J gene: TRBJ1-1
CDR3 DNA: TGTGCCAGCACGGTGGAGGGAGACACTGAAGCTTTCTTT
CDR3 protein: CASTVEGDTEAFF

V gene: TRBV18
clone size: -
D gene: -
J gene: TRBJ1-1
CDR3 DNA: TGTGCCAGCTCACTTACGGATACAGGTAACACTGAAGCTTTCTTT
CDR3 protein: CASSLTDTGNTEAFF

V gene: TRBV9
clone size: -
D gene: -
J gene: TRBJ1-3
CDR3 DNA: TGTGCCAGCAGCGTAGGTAGCTCTGGAAACACCATATATTTT
CDR3 protein: CASSVGSSGNTIYF

V gene: TRBV10-3
clone size: -
D gene: -
J gene: TRBJ1-5
CDR3 DNA: TGTGCCATCAGTGGCAGGGGTGATCAGCCCCAGCATTTT
CDR3 protein: CAISGRGDQPQHF

V gene: TRBV5-4
clone size: -
D gene: TRBD1
J gene: TRBJ1-1
CDR3 DNA: TGTGCCAGCAGCAAAAATGACAGGGTTTTGAACACTGAAGCTTTCTTT
CDR3 protein: CASSKNDRVLNTEAFF

V gene: TRBV7-3
clone size: -
D gene: TRBD1
J gene: TRBJ2-7
CDR3 DNA: TGTGCCAGCAGCTTAAAGGCCGACAGGGTATACGAGCAGTACTTC
CDR3 protein: CASSLKADRVYEQYF

V gene: TRBV7-9
clone size: -
D gene: TRBD1
J gene: TRBJ1-2
CDR3 DNA: TGTGCCAGCAGCAGCGGGACAGCCTATGGCTACACCTTC
CDR3 protein: CASSSGTAYGYTF

V gene: TRBV7-8
clone size: -
D gene: TRBD1
J gene: TRBJ1-1
CDR3 DNA: TGTGCCAGCAGCCAAACAGGGGGGGTATTCACTGAAGCTTTCTTT
CDR3 protein: CASSQTGGVFTEAFF

V gene: TRBV7-9
clone size: -
D gene: TRBD2
J gene: TRBJ2-1
CDR3 DNA: TGTGCCAGCAGCAACCGAGGGAGGGCCGATTCATTCATTGAGCAGTTCTTC
CDR3 protein: CASSNRGRADSFIEQFF

V gene: TRBV27
clone size: -
D gene: -
J gene: TRBJ2-2
CDR3 DNA: TGTGCCAGCAGCTTGGAGGGAGGTTCGGGCACCGGGGAGCTGTTTTTT
CDR3 protein: CASSLEGGSGTGELFF

V gene: TRBV2
clone size: -
D gene: -
J gene: TRBJ1-4
CDR3 DNA: TGTGCCAGCAGGGGCCGGACAGCAACTAATGAAAAACTGTTTTTT
CDR3 protein: CASRGRTATNEKLFF

V gene: TRBV6-1
clone size: -
D gene: -
J gene: TRBJ1-2
CDR3 DNA: TGTGCCAGCACCGACTTCGGGGGGCTCATCTACACCTTC
CDR3 protein: CASTDFGGLIYTF

V gene: TRBV14
clone size: -
D gene: -
J gene: TRBJ2-4
CDR3 DNA: TGTGCCAGCAGCCAAGTCCCCAAAAACATTCAGTACTTC
CDR3 protein: CASSQVPKNIQYF

V gene: TRBV5-4
clone size: -
D gene: TRBD2
J gene: TRBJ2-7
CDR3 DNA: TGTGCCAGCAGTCTCCGGGAGGACTACGAGCAGTACTTC
CDR3 protein: CASSLREDYEQYF

V gene: TRBV10-1
clone size: -
D gene: -
J gene: TRBJ1-2
CDR3 DNA: TGCGCCAGCAGTGACGGGAGGGGTGTGGATGGCTACACCTTC
CDR3 protein: CASSDGRGVDGYTF

V gene: TRBV28
clone size: -
D gene: TRBD1
J gene: TRBJ1-1
CDR3 DNA: TGTGCCAGCTTGGATAGACAGGGGTGGACTGAAGCTTTCTTT
CDR3 protein: CASLDRQGWTEAFF

V gene: TRBV19
clone size: -
D gene: TRBD2
J gene: TRBJ2-3
CDR3 DNA: TGTGCCAGTAGTATAGGGGCTAGCGGAGACACAGATACGCAGTATTTT
CDR3 protein: CASSIGASGDTDTQYF

V gene: TRBV21-1
clone size: -
D gene: -
J gene: TRBJ2-3
CDR3 DNA: TGTGCCAGCAGCAAAGCTTTCGCTGTAAAGCGGGGGTACACAGATACGCAGTATTTT
CDR3 protein: CASSKAFAVKRGYTDTQYF

V gene: TRBV18
clone size: -
D gene: TRBD1
J gene: TRBJ1-2
CDR3 DNA: TGTGCCAGCTCACCAACCGACAGGGACTATGGCTACACCTTC
CDR3 protein: CASSPTDRDYGYTF

V gene: TRBV2
clone size: -
D gene: TRBD1
J gene: TRBJ2-1
CDR3 DNA: TGTGCCAGATCCGGGACAGGGTCTAGAAATGAGCAGTTCTTC
CDR3 protein: CARSGTGSRNEQFF

V gene: TRBV19
clone size: few
D gene: TRBD1
J gene: TRBJ1-5
CDR3 DNA: TGTGCCACCGGGACAGGGTTCAATCAGCCCCAGCATTTT
CDR3 protein: CATGTGFNQPQHF

V gene: TRBV5-8
clone size: once
D gene: TRBD2
J gene: TRBJ2-3
CDR3 DNA: TGTGCCAGCAGCCCCGGGCTAGCGGGAGGCTCCACAGATACGCAGTATTTT
CDR3 protein: CASSPGLAGGSTDTQYF

V gene: TRBV27
clone size: few
D gene: -
J gene: TRBJ2-7
CDR3 DNA: TGTGCCAGCAGTTTAACCCAGGGAAAGTACGAGCAGTACTTC
CDR3 protein: CASSLTQGKYEQYF

V gene: TRBV5-4
clone size: -
D gene: -
J gene: TRBJ2-5
CDR3 DNA: TGTGCCAGCAGCTTCGGCCGAAGAATCGGACGTGAAGAGACCCAGTACTTC
CDR3 protein: CASSFGRRIGREETQYF

V gene: TRBV10-3
clone size: -
D gene: -
J gene: TRBJ1-2
CDR3 DNA: TGTGCCATTTCCCTACAGGTTGATGATGGCTACACCTTC
CDR3 protein: CAISLQVDDGYTF

V gene: TRBV7-2
clone size: -
D gene: TRBD1
J gene: TRBJ2-3
CDR3 DNA: TGTGCCAGCAGCTTAGGGACAGGAGCCGGGACAGATACGCAGTATTTT
CDR3 protein: CASSLGTGAGTDTQYF

V gene: TRBV4-1
clone size: -
D gene: -
J gene: TRBJ2-2
CDR3 DNA: TGCGCCAGCTCAAGGGGGGAGGGCCCTACCGGGGAGCTGTTTTTT
CDR3 protein: CASSRGEGPTGELFF

V gene: TRBV30
clone size: -
D gene: TRBD2
J gene: TRBJ2-7
CDR3 DNA: TGTGCCTGGAGTTTTCGTAGCGGGAAATGGGAGCAGTACTTC
CDR3 protein: CAWSFRSGKWEQYF

V gene: TRBV5-8
clone size: -
D gene: -
J gene: TRBJ1-5
CDR3 DNA: TGTGCCAGCAGCTTAAGACGTAGCAATCAGCCCCAGCATTTT
CDR3 protein: CASSLRRSNQPQHF

V gene: TRBV10-3
clone size: -
D gene: TRBD2
J gene: TRBJ2-1
CDR3 DNA: TGTGCCATCAGTGAGACTAGCGGGAGCTCCTACAATGAGCAGTTCTTC
CDR3 protein: CAISETSGSSYNEQFF

V gene: TRBV4-1
clone size: few
D gene: TRBD2
J gene: TRBJ2-3
CDR3 DNA: TGCGCCAGCAGCCGCTTATCTACTAGCGGGGGGGCAGATACGCAGTATTTT
CDR3 protein: CASSRLSTSGGADTQYF

V gene: TRBV25-1
clone size: -
D gene: -
J gene: TRBJ2-7
CDR3 DNA: TGTGCCAACAGTGACGTAGCCGGCGAGCAGTACTTC
CDR3 protein: CANSDVAGEQYF

V gene: TRBV27
clone size: -
D gene: -
J gene: TRBJ2-7
CDR3 DNA: TGTGCCAGCAGTTCTACCAGGAACTTTTCCTACGAGCAGTACTTC
CDR3 protein: CASSSTRNFSYEQYF

V gene: TRBV5-8
clone size: few
D gene: TRBD1
J gene: TRBJ1-1
CDR3 DNA: TGTGCCAGCATCCGGACAGGGCCCACTGAAGCTTTCTTT
CDR3 protein: CASIRTGPTEAFF

V gene: TRBV19
clone size: -
D gene: -
J gene: TRBJ1-6
CDR3 DNA: TGTGCCAGTACCCCGGCAACACTTAGCTCCTATAATTCACCCCTCCACTTT
CDR3 protein: CASTPATLSSYNSPLHF

V gene: TRBV28
clone size: -
D gene: TRBD1
J gene: TRBJ1-2
CDR3 DNA: TGTGCCAGCATCCCGACAGGGCCCCTTAACTATGGCTACACCTTC
CDR3 protein: CASIPTGPLNYGYTF

V gene: TRBV9
clone size: -
D gene: -
J gene: TRBJ2-3
CDR3 DNA: TGTGCCAGCAGCCCCGGACACACAGATACGCAGTATTTT
CDR3 protein: CASSPGHTDTQYF

V gene: TRBV5-4
clone size: -
D gene: -
J gene: TRBJ2-7
CDR3 DNA: TGTGCCAGCAGCCCCAACGGGGTCTGGGAGCAGTACTTC
CDR3 protein: CASSPNGVWEQYF

V gene: TRBV5-5
clone size: few
D gene: TRBD2
J gene: TRBJ2-7
CDR3 DNA: TGTGCCAGCAGGACAGGGCTAGCGGGAGGGATAAACGAGCAGTACTTC
CDR3 protein: CASRTGLAGGINEQYF

V gene: TRBV7-8
clone size: -
D gene: TRBD2
J gene: TRBJ2-3
CDR3 DNA: TGTGCCAGCAGCTTAACCCCTAGCGGGGACCTTGGCACAGATACGCAGTATTTT
CDR3 protein: CASSLTPSGDLGTDTQYF

V gene: TRBV7-9
clone size: -
D gene: -
J gene: TRBJ2-3
CDR3 DNA: TGTGCCAGCAGGGGGCAGGGCCCAGATACGCAGTATTTT
CDR3 protein: CASRGQGPDTQYF

V gene: TRBV2
clone size: -
D gene: -
J gene: TRBJ2-5
CDR3 DNA: TGTGGGACGAGGGAGGGGGCGCAGGAGACCCAGTACTTC
CDR3 protein: CGTREGAQETQYF

V gene: TRBV18
clone size: -
D gene: -
J gene: TRBJ1-6
CDR3 DNA: TGTGCCAGCTCACCATCGACGAGTAATTCACCCCTCCACTTT
CDR3 protein: CASSPSTSNSPLHF

V gene: TRBV19
clone size: -
D gene: TRBD2
J gene: TRBJ2-5
CDR3 DNA: TGTGCCAGTAGTATTACTGGCGGGGGGGCAGAGACCCAGTACTTC
CDR3 protein: CASSITGGGAETQYF

V gene: TRBV4-1
clone size: -
D gene: TRBD1
J gene: TRBJ1-5
CDR3 DNA: TGCGCCAGCAGCCGGGGGACAGGGGATAATCAGCCCCAGCATTTT
CDR3 protein: CASSRGTGDNQPQHF

V gene: TRBV6-1
clone size: -
D gene: -
J gene: TRBJ2-5
CDR3 DNA: TGTGCCAGCAGCCTCCTGGCGGGGTCCCCAGAGACCCAGTACTTC
CDR3 protein: CASSLLAGSPETQYF

V gene: TRBV29-1
clone size: -
D gene: TRBD2
J gene: TRBJ2-5
CDR3 DNA: TGCAGCGTTATAGGAGGGACTAGCGGGGTGGGAGAGACCCAGTACTTC
CDR3 protein: CSVIGGTSGVGETQYF

V gene: TRBV30
clone size: -
D gene: -
J gene: TRBJ1-1
CDR3 DNA: TGTGCCTGGAGTTCCGCCAGGTTCATGAACACTGAAGCTTTCTTT
CDR3 protein: CAWSSARFMNTEAFF